These 22 T cell receptor beta chains were sequenced from one sample in a study of tumor-infiltrating lymphocytes in primary liver carcinoma. Both RNA and DNA were isolated together from approximately 20-30 mg of bulk tissue that had not been sorted. The template, 450 to 650 ng total RNA, yielded TCR beta cDNA made with a constant-region primer. Three nested multiplex PCR rounds, a slightly modified ARM-PCR method, built the TCR beta libraries. PCR rounds one and two used TRBV1-TRBV30 forward primers with a C-beta reverse primer for around 9 cycles each. Each CDR3 protein gets one entry after TCRdb re-called the multiplex PCR reads with MiXCR. Of some 120,000 distinct CDR3 sequences in the sample, roughly 69% were seen once. The specimen sequenced was liver tumor tissue from sampling region 1. Subset in this sample: tumor region T1, superior pole. All receptors come from a woman aged 60-75 years with primary liver carcinoma and hepatitis B virus infection.

There are many counts of this clonotype. The chain has TRBV29-1 and TRBJ2-7; 10 bases align to TRBD2. Germline V gives CDR1 SQVTM, CDR2 ANQGSEA. Unmatched junction bases numbered 11, after V lost 5 bases and J lost 4 bases. The CDR3 extends over 15 amino acids. For the CDR3, the DNA is TGCAGCGTTCAGAAGGGGGCTAGCGGGAGTTACGAGCAGTACTTC. As protein: CSVQKGASGSYEQYF.

In the case of this clonotype: A much larger clone is a single base away; this may be a read error. J is TRBJ2-1 and V is TRBV10-1; 8 bases line up with TRBD2. The V gene end was trimmed by 3 bases and the J gene end by 9 bases; junction bases not matched to a gene: 10. The germline CDR1 and CDR2 sequences are WNHNN and SYGVQD (reference sequence). CDR3 length equals 15 residues. The CDR3 reads CASSENGRESGEQFF. The CDR3 nucleotides read TGCGCCAGCAGTGAAAACGGGAGGGAGTCCGGTGAGCAGTTCTTC.

In its sample, this clonotype was seen once. A read error may be the cause here, since a much bigger clone is one base away. The V gene is TRBV29-1, the J gene TRBJ1-2, with unresolved D. The CDR3 sequence is 12 residues long. CDR1 is SQVTM, CDR2 ANQGSEA, per germline. Trimming pared 5 bases from V and 4 bases from J, leaving 11 bases between. The CDR3 loop is CSVYTWGYGYTF. CDR3 bases: TGCAGCGTTTATACATGGGGCTATGGCTACACCTTC.

Note on this clonotype: An end of the junction differs from the germline gene, which may be a read error. V is TRBV11-2 and J is TRBJ2-5; unclear D gene. Germline V gene sequence: CDR1 SGHAT, CDR2 FQNNGV. This CDR3 is 14 amino acids long. In DNA, the CDR3 is TGTGCCAGTAGCTTATTTACGGACGAGGAGACCCAGTACTTC. Its protein is CASSLFTDEETQYF.

Regarding this clonotype: One junction end does not reproduce the germline sequence, and a read error may be involved. J is TRBJ1-1 and V is TRBV14; no definite D call. Germline V gene data show CDR1 as SGHDN and CDR2 as FVKESK. The CDR3 sequence is 14 residues long. CDR3 nucleotides: TGTGCCAGCAACCAAGATTTCGCCGGTGTGGGAGCCTTCTTT. Its protein is CASNQDFAGVGAFF. Drawing the rest from reference TRBV14 and TRBJ1-1, the complete variable domain is EAGVTQFPSHSVIEKGQTVTLRCDPISGHDNLYWYRRVMGKEIKFLLHFVKESKQDESGMPNNRFLAERTGGTYSTLKVQPAELEDSGVYFCASNQDFAGVGAFFGQGTRLTVV.

As regards this clonotype: Being one base from a much bigger clone, this may be a read error. The chain joins TRBV4-2 to TRBJ2-7; 9 nucleotides match TRBD2. The CDR3 has 15 amino acids. CDR1 LGHNA and CDR2 YNFKEQ come from the germline V gene. V trimming: 8 bases; J trimming: 0 bases; junction bases outside the gene matches: 8. CDR3 coding DNA: TGTGCCAGCGGCCCGTTAGCGGGGGCCTCCTACGAGCAGTACTTC. Translation gives CASGPLAGASYEQYF.

This clonotype was seen ten or more times. The V call is TRBV29-1, the J call TRBJ1-2, with no clear D. Germline-derived CDR1 and CDR2 are SQVTM and ANQGSEA. The V end lost 3 bases, the J end lost 6 bases, and 14 bases lay between the germline ends. The CDR3 sequence is 13 residues long. The CDR3: CSVEVGRLHGYTF. The DNA of the CDR3 is TGCAGCGTTGAGGTTGGGCGCCTGCATGGCTACACCTTC.

The chain carries TRBV12-3 or TRBV12-4 and TRBJ1-3, with D maybe TRBD1 (5 bases). The CDR3 contains 14 residues. Trimming took 7 bases from V and 4 from J, leaving 14 bases between them. CDR3 in amino acids: CASTFRQGGNTIYF. The DNA of the CDR3 is TGTGCCAGCACTTTCCGGCAGGGCGGAAACACCATATATTTT.

The V and J genes are TRBV5-4 and TRBJ1-1; D is perhaps TRBD1 (5 bases). Germline values: CDR1 SGHNT, CDR2 YYREEE (reference sequence). CDR3 size: 15 residues. The germline V and J ends were trimmed by 3 bases and 1 base, with 13 bases remaining between them. This chain's CDR3 is CASSSCGTENTEAFF. DNA for the CDR3: TGTGCCAGCAGCTCCTGTGGGACGGAGAACACTGAAGCTTTCTTT.

As to this clonotype: At one end, the junction sequence differs from germline, possibly due to a read error. This sequence joins TRBV11-3 and TRBJ2-3, with D perhaps given as TRBD1 or TRBD2 (5 bases each). This CDR3 comprises 15 residues. Per the germline V gene, CDR1 is SGHNT and CDR2 is YENEEA. This CDR3 reads CASRRGDGRTDTQYF. The CDR3 region has the DNA TGTGCCAGCAGGCGAGGGGATGGGAGAACAGATACACAGTATTTT. Drawing the rest from reference TRBV11-3 and TRBJ2-3, the complete variable domain is EAGVVQSPRYKIIEKKQPVAFWCNPISGHNTLYWYLQNLGQGPELLIRYENEEAVDDSQLPKDRFSAERLKGVDSTLKIQPAELGDSAVYLCASRRGDGRTDTQYFGPGTRLTVL.

This clonotype was counted at least ten times. The rearrangement uses TRBV6-1 and TRBJ1-6; D is ambiguous. This CDR3 comprises 12 residues. CDR1 and CDR2 (germline): MNHNS, SASEGT. V shed 8 bases and J shed 7 bases, with 9 bases lying between them. CDR3 in amino acids: CASGIANSPLHF. The CDR3 DNA reads TGTGCCAGCGGAATCGCGAATTCACCCCTCCACTTT.

Of note for this clonotype: At one of its ends the junction is not consistent with the germline gene, which may arise from a read error. The rearrangement uses TRBV28 and TRBJ2-7; TRBD2 matches 8 bases. The CDR3 is made up of 16 amino acids. Germline lookup yields CDR1 MDHEN and CDR2 SYDVKM. The CDR3 is CTSSFLRLASPYEQYF. The CDR3 DNA sequence: TGTACCAGCAGTTTCCTGAGACTAGCGTCTCCCTACGAGCAGTACTTC.

This chain joins TRBV11-2 and TRBJ2-7, with D tentatively TRBD2 (5 bases). The germline gives CDR1 SGHAT, CDR2 FQNNGV. This CDR3 is built from 12 residues. The CDR3 loop is CPSSHTRHEQYF. DNA of the CDR3: TGTCCAAGTAGCCACACTAGACACGAGCAGTACTTC.

As to this clonotype: The germline gene is not matched at one end of the junction; a read error may be the cause. The V call is TRBV6-1, the J call TRBJ1-5; D is ambiguous. CDR3 length: 19 amino acids. Looked up from germline, CDR1 is MNHNS and CDR2 is SASEGT. This CDR3 is CASMELGSRYGYGNQPQHF. The DNA for the CDR3 is TGTGCCAGCATGGAACTGGGGAGTCGGTATGGTTATGGCAATCAGCCCCAGCATTTC.

This clonotype has just one count. No conserved phenylalanine or tryptophan is present at the end of the CDR3, so a read error is the likely explanation. The chain links TRBV11-3 to TRBJ2-1; tentatively, D is TRBD2 (5 bases). The CDR3 is 13 residues long. Germline values: CDR1 SGHNT, CDR2 YENEEA. The V gene lost 5 bases and the J gene lost 7 bases, with 12 bases spanning the gap. CDR3 loop: CASSLPGKNEQFL. CDR3 coding DNA: TGTGCCAGCAGCCTTCCCGGGAAGAATGAGCAGTTCCTC.

In regard to this clonotype: This sequence may be a read error, since a much larger clone differs from it by one base. The chain couples TRBV12-3 or TRBV12-4 to TRBJ2-7, with D possibly TRBD1 on 5 matching bases. The CDR3 has 14 residues. Written as DNA, the CDR3 is TGTGTCAGCAGTTTGGGCCAGGGCCCTAACGAGCAGTACTTC. Its translation is CVSSLGQGPNEQYF.

Remarks on this clonotype: A much larger clone differs by one base, so this may be a read error. This sequence joins TRBV6-5 and TRBJ2-3, with D possibly being TRBD1 or TRBD2 (5 bases each). This CDR3 region has 14 residues. Germline V gene data show CDR1 as MNHEY and CDR2 as SVGAGI. V was cut by 10 bases and J by 2 bases, with 16 bases left in between. The CDR3 region is CATGGNGATDTQYF. The CDR3 DNA is TGTGCCACTGGAGGTAACGGGGCCACAGATACGCAGTATTTT.

A note on this clonotype: Germline and junction disagree at one end, which may indicate a read error. The J gene is TRBJ2-1, the V gene TRBV11-3, with 8 bases that match TRBD2. Germline V gene sequence: CDR1 SGHNT, CDR2 YENEEA. The CDR3 runs to 16 residues. The chain's CDR3 is CVSSLGGGGWRNEQFF. CDR3 bases: TGTGTCAGCAGCTTAGGCGGCGGGGGGTGGAGAAATGAGCAGTTCTTC.

With regard to this clonotype: At one boundary the junction diverges from the germline segment, which might be a read error. The V and J genes are TRBV28 and TRBJ2-3; D possibly matches TRBD1 or TRBD2 (5 bases each). The germline V gene has CDR1 MDHEN and CDR2 SYDVKM. The CDR3 runs to 13 residues. The chain's CDR3 is CASSFNLGLGPNF. The CDR3 DNA follows: TGTGCCAGCAGTTTCAATCTCGGGTTGGGACCCAATTTT.

With regard to this clonotype: One end of the junction does not line up with germline, which may come from a read error. The chain is built from TRBV5-1 and TRBJ2-1, with no clear D. The CDR3 length is 15 residues. Germline V CDR1 and CDR2: SGHRS, YFSETQ. The chain's CDR3 is CASSLTLSSNNEQFF. The CDR3 nucleotides are TGCGCCAGCAGCTTAACTTTGAGCTCCAACAATGAGCAGTTCTTC.

About this clonotype itself: The junction differs from germline at one of its ends, possibly a read error. V usage is TRBV4-2 and J usage is TRBJ2-7; 9 bases are a match to TRBD2. The V gene's germline CDR1 is LGHNA and CDR2 YNFKEQ. This CDR3 has 15 residues. CDR3 loop: CAGSQNLAGTSEQYF. CDR3 nucleotide sequence: TGTGCCGGCAGCCAAAACCTAGCGGGGACGAGCGAGCAGTACTTC.

The chain uses TRBV11-2 and TRBJ2-7; 7 bases are a match to TRBD2. Germline loops: CDR1 SGHAT, CDR2 FQNNGV. The CDR3 covers 20 residues. J gave up 2 bases and V 0 bases, and 19 bases lay outside the gene matches. The CDR3 region is CASSLEVPELASRNAYEQYF. The DNA of the CDR3 is TGTGCCAGCAGCTTAGAAGTCCCGGAACTAGCGTCTCGAAACGCCTACGAGCAGTACTTC.